Listed here is a single TCR beta chain. This CDR3 comprises 18 residues. Germline V CDR1 and CDR2: MNHEY, SMNVEV (reference sequence). The V and J ends lost 2 bases and 4 bases respectively, with 18 bases between them. The source of the sample is a study of control samples from healthy donors and cancer patients. Produced via immunoSEQ multiplex PCR; TCRdb's table is partial and in-frame only. The sample records approximately 140,000 clones, 80% to 95% being singletons. Material for sequencing was blood. The clonotype comes from a man aged 25 to 40 in good health. The chain uses TRBV27 and TRBJ1-6; the D gene is possibly TRBD1 (6 bases). The CDR3 nucleotides are TGTGCCAGCAGTTTAACTTGGCCGGGGGCTTGGTATAATTCACCCCTCCACTTT. Translating gives CASSLTWPGAWYNSPLHF.